The 23 T cell receptor beta chains in this list originate from one sample, sequenced in a study of radiotherapy plus CTLA-4 blockade in lung cancer. TCRdb keeps only in-frame clones here, not all; method: immunoSEQ multiplex PCR. The sample yields about 77,000 clones, 74% seen once. This material consisted of peripheral blood, taken from a patient treated with radiotherapy plus ipilimumab. All receptors come from a human donor with non-small cell lung cancer whose response to radiotherapy plus ipilimumab could not be evaluated.

This CDR3 is CASSRIPGQRTDTQYF. CDR3 nucleotide sequence: TGTGCCAGCAGCCGCATCCCGGGACAGAGGACAGATACGCAGTATTTT. The chain combines TRBV27 with TRBJ2-3, with 7 bases fitting TRBD1. Trimming took 6 bases from V and 3 from J; bases not matched to a gene: 12. The V gene's germline CDR1 is MNHEY and CDR2 SMNVEV (reference sequence). This CDR3 is built from 16 residues.

This clone was seen at least ten times. V is TRBV19 and J is TRBJ2-7, with 9 bases that match TRBD1. This CDR3 comprises 17 residues. Trimming removed 1 base from V and 1 base from J; junction bases left unmatched: 8. Germline-derived CDR1 and CDR2 are LNHDA and SQIVND (reference sequence). The CDR3 DNA reads TGTGCCAGTAGTATAGTGGGACCGGGACAGGGTTCCTACGAGCAGTACTTC. Its translation: CASSIVGPGQGSYEQYF. Filled out from reference TRBV19 and TRBJ2-7, the complete variable domain reads DGGITQSPKYLFRKEGQNVTLSCEQNLNHDAMYWYRQDPGQGLRLIYYSQIVNDFQKGDIAEGYSVSREKKESFPLTVTSAQKNPTAFYLCASSIVGPGQGSYEQYFGPGTRLTVT.

The V gene is TRBV10-2, the J gene TRBJ2-2; 8 bases line up with TRBD1. Germline CDR1 reads WSHSY; CDR2 reads SAAADI. J was trimmed by 1 base and V by 4 bases; bases with no gene match: 2. The CDR3 contains 15 residues. The CDR3 nucleotides read TGCGCCAGCAGTGCCGGGACAGGGAACACCGGGGAGCTGTTTTTT. This gives the protein CASSAGTGNTGELFF.

This clone was found a few times. The chain employs TRBV7-2 and TRBJ1-2, with TRBD1 identical over 8 bases. The CDR3 is made up of 13 amino acids. Per the germline V gene, CDR1 is SGHTA and CDR2 is FQGNSA. V shed 4 bases and J 9 bases; nucleotides not matched to a gene: 7. The CDR3 protein is CASSSGQGRSYTF. CDR3 sequence (DNA): TGTGCCAGCAGCTCCGGACAGGGTAGGAGCTACACCTTC.

The rearrangement links TRBV15 to TRBJ2-2; D not certain. The V end lost 9 bases, the J end lost 4 bases, and 12 bases lay between the germline ends. The V gene's germline CDR1 is LNHNV and CDR2 YYDKDF (reference sequence). The CDR3 loop spans 13 amino acids. The CDR3 protein is CATAILRTGELFF. The CDR3 coding sequence is TGTGCCACTGCGATCCTCCGCACCGGGGAGCTGTTTTTT.

This clone was counted between two and nine times. Written as DNA, the CDR3 is TGTGCCAGTACCCCCGAGGGACTAGCGGGAGAGATAGAGCTGTTTTTT. Protein: CASTPEGLAGEIELFF. The chain joins TRBV19 to TRBJ2-2; 14 nucleotides line up with TRBD2. The CDR3 spans 16 residues. CDR1 and CDR2 (germline): LNHDA, SQIVND (reference sequence). The V and J ends lost 7 bases and 11 bases, in that order; junction bases with no gene match: 12. The full variable domain, with the rest looked up from reference TRBV19 and TRBJ2-2, is DGGITQSPKYLFRKEGQNVTLSCEQNLNHDAMYWYRQDPGQGLRLIYYSQIVNDFQKGDIAEGYSVSREKKESFPLTVTSAQKNPTAFYLCASTPEGLAGEIELFFGEGSRLTVL.

This chain joins TRBV7-3 and TRBJ1-6, with a possible D match to TRBD1 (6 bases). Germline CDR1 reads SGHTA; CDR2 reads FQGTGA. The CDR3 spans 16 residues. V lost 2 bases and J 8 bases, leaving 16 bases between the germline ends. The CDR3 sequence is CASSLAPGAIDSPLHF. CDR3 DNA sequence: TGTGCCAGCAGCTTAGCCCCAGGGGCTATAGATTCACCCCTCCACTTT. Together with reference TRBV7-3 and TRBJ1-6, the CDR3 gives the full variable domain: GAGVSQTPSNKVTEKGKYVELRCDPISGHTALYWYRQSLGQGPEFLIYFQGTGAADDSGLPNDRFFAVRPEGSVSTLKIQRTERGDSAVYLCASSLAPGAIDSPLHFGNGTRLTVT.

This clone was picked up one time. This chain connects TRBV2 to TRBJ1-1; a weak D match, TRBD1 (5 bases). Germline lookup yields CDR1 SNHLY and CDR2 FYNNEI. V was trimmed by 2 bases and J by 8 bases, leaving 15 bases between them. The CDR3 length is 14 residues. The CDR3 region has the DNA TGTGCCAGCAGTGAAAATGGGGGACTTTCGGAAGCTTTCTTT. As protein: CASSENGGLSEAFF.

The chain combines TRBV30 with TRBJ2-5; 8 nucleotides line up with TRBD1. CDR3 length: 13 amino acids. Per germline, CDR1 GTSNPN and CDR2 SVGIG (reference sequence). V shed 7 bases and J 0 bases; nucleotides not matched to a gene: 4. This chain's CDR3 is CALDREDQETQYF. The CDR3 coding sequence is TGTGCCTTGGACAGGGAGGACCAAGAGACCCAGTACTTC.

The chain links TRBV28 to TRBJ1-4; possibly TRBD1 for D (5 bases). The CDR3 is 13 residues long. Germline loops: CDR1 MDHEN, CDR2 SYDVKM. The V end lost 6 bases, the J end lost 7 bases, and 12 bases lay between the germline ends. CDR3 bases: TGTGCCAGCAGGCTACGAACAGGTGAAAAACTGTTTTTT. Translation: CASRLRTGEKLFF.

This clone has just a few counts. The V gene is TRBV5-6, the J gene TRBJ2-7; weak D call: TRBD1 (5 bases). The CDR3 runs to 14 residues. Germline CDR1 and CDR2: SGHDT and YYEEEE. V gave up 3 bases and J gave up 6 bases, with 16 bases separating them. For the CDR3, the DNA is TGTGCCAGCAGCTCCGTCTTCAGGGTCATCGAGCAGTACTTC. Its protein product is CASSSVFRVIEQYF. The whole variable domain, filled in from reference TRBV5-6 and TRBJ2-7, reads DAGVTQSPTHLIKTRGQQVTLRCSPKSGHDTVSWYQQALGQGPQFIFQYYEEEERQRGNFPDRFSGHQFPNYSSELNVNALLLGDSALYLCASSSVFRVIEQYFGPGTRLTVT.

V usage is TRBV5-4 and J usage is TRBJ2-5; perhaps TRBD1 as D (5 bases). The ends were cut back, 4 bases at V and 5 bases at J, with 12 bases in the middle. Germline-derived CDR1 and CDR2 are SGHNT and YYREEE (reference sequence). CDR3 length equals 13 residues. The CDR3 coding sequence is TGTGCCAGCAGCATACAGGTCAGGGAGACCCAGTACTTC. Residues: CASSIQVRETQYF.

The chain employs TRBV2 and TRBJ2-3; 9 nucleotides match TRBD2. V was clipped by 3 bases and J by 8 bases; unmatched bases: 12. The CDR3 runs 16 residues. Germline V lookup: CDR1 SNHLY, CDR2 FYNNEI. The CDR3 protein is CASSDDRLAEVTTQYF. In DNA form, the CDR3 reads TGTGCCAGCAGTGACGATCGACTAGCGGAAGTTACTACGCAGTATTTT.

J is TRBJ2-1 and V is TRBV6-5; 11 bases align to TRBD1. CDR1 MNHEY and CDR2 SVGAGI come from the germline V gene. The CDR3 contains 14 residues. J lost 5 bases, V lost 5 bases, and 2 bases had no gene match. CDR3 coding DNA: TGTGCCAGCAGTAGGGGACAGGGGGACAATGAGCAGTTCTTC. Its protein is CASSRGQGDNEQFF.

This rearrangement joins TRBV27 to TRBJ2-1; a possible D gene is TRBD1 (6 bases). Germline V gene lookup returns CDR1 MNHEY and CDR2 SMNVEV (reference sequence). There are 15 residues in the CDR3. V lost 2 bases and J lost 3, with 11 bases in between. The CDR3 sequence: CASSLTGLHYNEQFF. The DNA for the CDR3 is TGTGCCAGCAGTTTAACAGGGCTTCACTACAATGAGCAGTTCTTC.

This clone turned up a few times. The chain combines TRBV30 with TRBJ2-2; no clear D gene. The CDR3 spans 14 residues. V gave up 2 bases and J gave up 4 bases, with 11 bases separating them. In germline, CDR1 is GTSNPN, CDR2 SVGIG (reference sequence). This chain's CDR3 is CAWSRDTLTGELFF. The CDR3 nucleotides are TGTGCCTGGAGTCGAGACACTCTCACCGGGGAGCTGTTTTTT.

This chain joins TRBV7-7 and TRBJ2-5; 7 nucleotides line up with TRBD2. This CDR3 contains 15 residues. From germline, CDR1 is SSHAT and CDR2 FNYEAQ (reference sequence). V gave up 8 bases and J gave up 1 base; unmatched junction bases: 10. DNA for the CDR3: TGTGCCAGCGGGGCTAGCGGACTTCTCCAAGAGACCCAGTACTTC. Its translation is CASGASGLLQETQYF.

This chain joins TRBV19 and TRBJ2-7; 7 nucleotides line up with TRBD2. Germline V gene sequence: CDR1 LNHDA, CDR2 SQIVND (reference sequence). CDR3 length: 16 amino acids. The V segment lost 6 bases and the J segment 0 bases; nucleotides outside the gene matches: 11. The CDR3 DNA is TGTGCCAGTAGCCTGTTCGGGGGGACTGGCTCCTACGAGCAGTACTTC. This encodes CASSLFGGTGSYEQYF.

The CDR3 DNA is TGTGCCAGCTCATCGACAGGGGTATACAATGAGCAGTTCTTC. Its protein product is CASSSTGVYNEQFF. The rearrangement joins TRBV18 to TRBJ2-1; 8 nucleotides line up with TRBD1. CDR1 and CDR2 (germline): KGHSH, LQKENI. The trim removed 5 bases at V and 4 bases at J, leaving 4 bases unmatched. The CDR3 consists of 14 residues.

The rearrangement links TRBV10-3 to TRBJ2-7, with 10 bases matching TRBD2. The CDR3 has 12 amino acids. Germline CDR1 is ENHRY and CDR2 is SYGVKD. After removal of 9 bases from V and 6 bases from J, the junction contained 5 bases not matched to a gene. CDR3 nucleotides: TGTGCCATTGGACTAGCGGACGGCGAGCAGTACTTC. As protein: CAIGLADGEQYF.

The chain links TRBV27 to TRBJ1-1; maybe TRBD1 (6 bases). CDR3 length: 17 amino acids. Germline-derived CDR1 and CDR2 are MNHEY and SMNVEV (reference sequence). The germline V and J ends were trimmed by 5 bases and 1 base, with 20 bases remaining between them. The CDR3 sequence: CASSPLGARGGNTEAFF. CDR3 DNA: TGTGCCAGCAGTCCCCTCGGCGCCAGGGGCGGGAACACTGAAGCTTTCTTT.

V gene TRBV5-1 combines with J gene TRBJ1-1; 7 positions match TRBD1. Germline V lookup: CDR1 SGHRS, CDR2 YFSETQ. This CDR3 is 15 amino acids long. J was trimmed by 3 bases and V by 4 bases; bases with no gene match: 9. The CDR3 loop is CASSRRQGGDTEAFF. The DNA of the CDR3 is TGCGCCAGCAGCAGGCGACAGGGTGGAGACACTGAAGCTTTCTTT.

This clone has just a few counts. V and J are TRBV30 and TRBJ2-6, with TRBD1 matching over 9 bases. The ends lost 0 bases at V and 2 bases at J; junction bases unmatched: 5. The CDR3 totals 17 residues. Per the germline V gene, CDR1 is GTSNPN and CDR2 is SVGIG (reference sequence). The CDR3 DNA reads as TGTGCCTGGAGTGTTCGGACAGGGGTCGCTGGGGCCAACGTCCTGACTTTC. The encoded protein is CAWSVRTGVAGANVLTF.